The present T cell receptor beta chain was sequenced within a study of breast tumors, draining lymph nodes, adjacent tissues. Points from the study as a whole: Tumor TCR diversity was below lymph nodes but above nontumor tissue. Tumor and nontumor repertoires were significantly more similar in luminal-like than in basal-like breast cancer. Data fit most tumor T cells coming from lymph node, expanding in tumor.

Samples came from axillary lymph nodes draining the breast cancer. On this clonotype itself: Its antigen is unknown. With a much larger clone just one base away, this may be a read error.

TCRdb redid the calling of the multiplex PCR reads with MiXCR, one entry per CDR3 protein. Of fewer than 150,000 distinct CDR3 sequences listed, less than 25% are singletons. The sequence came from a female donor with breast cancer. Some clones in this sample may be carry-over from other donors' samples. Sequenced input: axillary lymph node tissue.

The CDR3 protein is CVSTKGQGVSSGANVLTF. The CDR3 DNA is TGTGTCAGCACCAAAGGACAGGGGGTGAGCTCTGGGGCCAACGTCCTGACTTTC. The chain recombines TRBV6-6 with TRBJ2-6; 10 bases are a match to TRBD1. Germline lookup yields CDR1 MNHNY and CDR2 SVGAGI (reference sequence). The CDR3 contains 18 residues.